This paragraph covers one T cell receptor beta chain sequence. This CDR3 is built from 15 residues. Germline CDR1 is SGHTA and CDR2 is FQGNSA. Trimming removed 5 bases at V and 12 bases at J, with 25 bases between. TCRdb keeps only in-frame clones here, not all; method: immunoSEQ multiplex PCR. Here the sample spans 55,000 to 80,000 clones, approximately 79% being singletons. This sample was included in a study of OX40 agonist ivuxolimab in advanced cancers. Turning to the study itself: Ivuxolimab doses were 0.01, 0.1, 0.3, 1.5, 3 or 10 mg/kg every 2 weeks.

Sequences were derived from CD4+ or CD8+ T cells sorted from blood, sampled in a trial of the OX40 agonist ivuxolimab. The source is an adult with an advanced solid tumor such as melanoma, head and neck, liver or kidney cancer. V gene TRBV7-2 combines with J gene TRBJ1-1; a weak D match, TRBD1 (5 bases). CDR3 nucleotide sequence: TGTGCCAGCAGCCTGACCCCGCAGCAGGGTTTGGAAACTTTCTTT. This gives the protein CASSLTPQQGLETFF.